Shown below are 7 T cell receptor beta chains from a single sample sequenced in a study of blood T cell repertoires in COVID-19 (TCRdb year 2020). Receptors were amplified or captured by the immunoSEQ multiplex PCR assay. TCRdb holds this immuneACCESS table with in-frame rearrangements only. Some clones are missing; in checked studies, unresolved V genes explain under half, and the rest has no known cause. This sample lists over 110,000 clones; about four fifths were detected once. The ten largest clones add up to 7.5% to 9% of the sample. The sample comprised peripheral blood. These receptors all come from a human donor in a cohort sampled during active COVID-19.

This clone was seen more than once but under ten times. The rearrangement links TRBV11-2 to TRBJ1-5; D is perhaps TRBD1 (5 bases). CDR1 and CDR2 (germline): SGHAT, FQNNGV. Between the trimmed V and J ends, which lost 1 base and 7 bases, there was a span of 14 bases. This CDR3 has 15 amino acids. The CDR3, as DNA: TGTGCCAGCAGCTTAGCCTGGGGCTTCGGGCAGCCCCAGCATTTT. This sequence encodes CASSLAWGFGQPQHF. Full variable domain (missing parts from reference TRBV11-2 and TRBJ1-5): EAGVAQSPRYKIIEKRQSVAFWCNPISGHATLYWYQQILGQGPKLLIQFQNNGVVDDSQLPKDRFSAERLKGVDSTLKIQPAKLEDSAVYLCASSLAWGFGQPQHFGDGTRLSIL.

This chain joins TRBV5-4 and TRBJ1-6; D possibly corresponds to TRBD1 (5 bases). Germline V lookup: CDR1 SGHNT, CDR2 YYREEE (reference sequence). There are 16 residues in the CDR3. V shed 0 bases and J shed 7 bases, with 14 bases lying between them. The CDR3: CASSLGGGGLNSPLHF. CDR3 nucleotides: TGTGCCAGCAGCTTGGGGGGCGGGGGATTGAATTCACCCCTCCACTTT.

This clone was seen just once. The chain has TRBV7-6 and TRBJ2-5; TRBD2 aligns across 9 bases. Germline CDR1 is SGHVS and CDR2 is FNYEAQ. The CDR3 is 17 residues long. The junction had 12 bases not matched to a gene; V was cut back by 4 bases and J by 3 bases. The CDR3 is CASSSSLGGRAEETQYF. The CDR3 nucleotides read TGTGCCAGCAGCTCCTCACTGGGCGGGAGGGCCGAAGAGACCCAGTACTTC.

This clone has more than one count but fewer than ten. The V gene is TRBV19, the J gene TRBJ1-5, with 7 bases matching TRBD1. This CDR3 region has 15 residues. Germline V gene data show CDR1 as LNHDA and CDR2 as SQIVND (reference sequence). V lost 4 bases, J lost 1 base, and 4 bases stayed unmatched. The CDR3 region is CASSRGQPSNQPQHF. In DNA, the CDR3 is TGTGCCAGTAGTAGGGGACAGCCAAGCAATCAGCCCCAGCATTTT.

This CDR3 is CATSRDTPRTAYNEQFF. The CDR3 DNA reads TGTGCCACCAGCAGAGACACCCCTCGGACAGCCTACAATGAGCAGTTCTTC. This sequence joins TRBV15 and TRBJ2-1; D may be TRBD1 (6 bases). Germline CDR1 is LNHNV and CDR2 is YYDKDF (reference sequence). Between the trimmed V and J ends, which lost 0 bases and 2 bases, there was a span of 14 bases. The CDR3 has 17 residues.

The chain recombines TRBV28 with TRBJ2-7, with 13 nucleotides matching TRBD2. The germline CDR1 and CDR2 sequences are MDHEN and SYDVKM. The CDR3 sequence is 13 residues long. V lost 11 bases, J lost 7 bases, and 8 bases stayed unmatched. CDR3 sequence reads: CAGRTSGGREQYF. CDR3 sequence (DNA): TGTGCCGGCCGGACTAGCGGGGGTAGGGAGCAGTACTTC.

The chain uses TRBV28 and TRBJ1-2; 12 bases line up with TRBD1. Germline V gives CDR1 MDHEN, CDR2 SYDVKM. Trimming removed 7 bases from V and 5 bases from J; junction bases left unmatched: 11. The CDR3 runs 16 residues. The DNA for the CDR3 is TGTGCCAGCACTCCAGTGGCGGGACAGGGGGCTTATGGCTACACCTTC. This gives the protein CASTPVAGQGAYGYTF.